These 26 T cell receptor beta chains originate from one sample sequenced in a study of T-cell reconstitution after alpha-beta-depleted transplantation in children. During its preparation, the TCRbeta library received unique molecular identifiers. TCRdb reanalysed the PCR reads using MiXCR and keeps one entry per CDR3 protein. The sample consists of about 980,000 distinct CDR3 sequences, roughly 29% of them appearing once. This specimen consisted of PBMCs, mostly from graft donor cells, obtained 360 days after TCRalphabeta/CD19-depleted stem cell transplant. These receptors came from a boy in the first two years of life who had a stem cell transplant for SCID, so the T cells may come from the graft donor.

This rearrangement joins TRBV28 to TRBJ2-4; 8 positions agree with TRBD2. This CDR3 is 15 amino acids long. J lost 3 bases, V lost 6 bases, and 7 bases had no gene match. Per germline, CDR1 MDHEN and CDR2 SYDVKM. CDR3 residues: CASRTSVRGKNIQYF. The CDR3 nucleotides read TGTGCCAGCAGGACTAGCGTACGTGGCAAAAACATTCAGTACTTC.

In regard to this clonotype: Compared with germline, one end of the junction differs, possibly owing to a read error. This sequence joins TRBV4-1 and TRBJ2-3; D perhaps matches TRBD1 (6 bases). The V gene's germline CDR1 is MGHRA and CDR2 YSYEKL. CDR3 length: 16 amino acids. The CDR3 region is CACSQDLVDSYTKQYF. CDR3 sequence (DNA): TGCGCCTGCAGCCAAGATCTCGTGGACAGCTATACCAAGCAGTATTTT.

This clonotype was picked up a small number of times. The chain joins TRBV9 to TRBJ2-2; D may be TRBD1 or TRBD2 (5 bases each). Trimming pared 0 bases from V and 6 bases from J, leaving 15 bases between. CDR3 length: 16 amino acids. Germline V gene lookup returns CDR1 SGDLS and CDR2 YYNGEE. CDR3 amino acids: CASSVALGTHAGELFF. DNA of the CDR3: TGTGCCAGCAGCGTAGCTTTGGGGACCCACGCCGGGGAGCTGTTTTTT.

V is TRBV7-6 and J is TRBJ1-1; D remains ambiguous. Looked up from germline, CDR1 is SGHVS and CDR2 is FNYEAQ. This CDR3 is 15 amino acids long. Trimming cost V 0 bases and J 7 bases, with 15 bases left between them. CDR3 loop: CASSLAGRSAGEAFF. The CDR3 DNA follows: TGTGCCAGCAGCTTAGCGGGTCGGTCAGCAGGTGAAGCTTTCTTT.

The chain has TRBV25-1 and TRBJ2-1; the D gene is possibly TRBD2 (6 bases). The V gene lost 0 bases and the J gene lost 0 bases, with 6 bases spanning the gap. Germline V lookup: CDR1 MGHDK, CDR2 SYGVNS. The CDR3 has 15 residues. DNA for the CDR3: TGTGCCAGCAGTGAATACGGGAGCTCCTACAATGAGCAGTTCTTC. It codes for CASSEYGSSYNEQFF.

The CDR3 nucleotides read TGTGCCACCAGCAGAGATTATGGGCAGGGACACAATGAGCAGTTCTTC. This gives the protein CATSRDYGQGHNEQFF. The rearrangement joins TRBV15 to TRBJ2-1; either TRBD1 or TRBD2 may fit D (5 bases each). The germline V and J ends were trimmed by 0 bases and 5 bases, with 14 bases remaining between them. The CDR3 has 16 amino acids. Germline CDR1 is LNHNV and CDR2 is YYDKDF (reference sequence).

In its sample, this clonotype was seen a few times. This chain uses TRBV10-3 with TRBJ2-5; no clear D gene. The CDR3 runs 15 residues. V dropped 3 bases and J dropped 2 bases, with 13 bases sitting between them. The germline gives CDR1 ENHRY, CDR2 SYGVKD. In nucleotides, the CDR3 is TGTGCCATCAGTGACAGCGTGGACGTACAAGAGACCCAGTACTTC. This sequence encodes CAISDSVDVQETQYF.

This chain links TRBV10-3 with TRBJ2-5; 10 positions agree with TRBD1. The CDR3 contains 14 residues. Germline trimming cut 4 bases from V and 5 bases from J; bases unmatched to any gene: 4. Germline V lookup: CDR1 ENHRY, CDR2 SYGVKD. The CDR3 loop is CAISVSDRGETQYF. CDR3 nucleotide sequence: TGTGCCATCAGTGTCTCGGACAGGGGGGAGACCCAGTACTTC.

This sequence joins TRBV7-9 and TRBJ2-1; 10 bases align to TRBD2. The CDR3 loop spans 15 amino acids. Germline V CDR1 and CDR2: SEHNR, FQNEAQ (reference sequence). J lost 8 bases, V lost 1 base, and 5 bases had no gene match. CDR3 sequence: CASSLGSGGPYEQFF. DNA of the CDR3: TGTGCCAGCAGCTTAGGTAGCGGGGGGCCATATGAGCAGTTCTTC.

The V and J genes are TRBV3-1 and TRBJ2-7, with a possible D match to TRBD2 (7 bases). Germline values: CDR1 LGHDT, CDR2 YNNKEL (reference sequence). With 1 base removed from V and 2 bases from J, the gap between germline ends came to 12 bases. There are 15 residues in the CDR3. CDR3 region: CASSQAGGPPYEQYF. The CDR3 DNA reads as TGTGCCAGCAGCCAAGCGGGGGGCCCCCCCTACGAGCAGTACTTC.

In its sample, this clonotype was seen once. The chain is built from TRBV2 and TRBJ2-7, with 10 bases fitting TRBD1. The CDR3 spans 14 residues. J lost 4 bases, V lost 8 bases, and 8 bases had no gene match. Germline V CDR1 and CDR2: SNHLY, FYNNEI. CDR3 bases: TGTGCCAGCCGGCGGGGACAGGGGTGGTACGAGCAGTACTTC. Amino acids: CASRRGQGWYEQYF.

J is TRBJ2-7 and V is TRBV9; TRBD2 agrees at 10 bases. The CDR3 runs 16 residues. From germline, CDR1 is SGDLS and CDR2 YYNGEE. Unmatched junction bases numbered 7, after V lost 4 bases and J lost 0 bases. CDR3 protein: CASSPLVAGGSYEQYF. CDR3 sequence (DNA): TGTGCCAGCAGCCCTTTAGTAGCGGGGGGCTCCTACGAGCAGTACTTC.

The count of this clonotype is one. The chain has TRBV7-2 and TRBJ2-7; TRBD1 matches 9 bases. The CDR3 is 15 residues long. The germline V gene has CDR1 SGHTA and CDR2 FQGNSA. V shed 6 bases and J 5 bases; nucleotides not matched to a gene: 11. The CDR3 loop is CASSSVGTGFHEQYF. CDR3 in DNA: TGTGCCAGCAGTTCGGTCGGGACAGGGTTCCACGAGCAGTACTTC.

This clonotype was recorded a few times. The rearrangement uses TRBV5-1 and TRBJ2-1, with D perhaps matching TRBD2 (5 bases). V was shortened by 0 bases and J by 3 bases, with 19 bases between the two germline ends. Germline CDR1 SGHRS, CDR2 YFSETQ. CDR3 length equals 18 residues. CDR3 DNA: TGCGCCAGCAGCTTGGGAGGACGGGGTGAACCCAACTACAATGAGCAGTTCTTC. Translated, it gives CASSLGGRGEPNYNEQFF. Looking up the rest from reference TRBV5-1 and TRBJ2-1 gives the full variable domain: KAGVTQTPRYLIKTRGQQVTLSCSPISGHRSVSWYQQTPGQGLQFLFEYFSETQRNKGNFPGRFSGRQFSNSRSEMNVSTLELGDSALYLCASSLGGRGEPNYNEQFFGPGTRLTVL.

In its sample, this clonotype was seen many times. The chain links TRBV6-5 to TRBJ2-6; D gene ambiguous. CDR1 and CDR2 (germline): MNHEY, SVGAGI. With 4 bases removed from V and 2 bases from J, the gap between germline ends came to 6 bases. The CDR3 consists of 14 residues. The CDR3 is CASSSPTGANVLTF. In DNA, the CDR3 is TGTGCCAGCAGTTCACCCACTGGGGCCAACGTCCTGACTTTC.

This clonotype was picked up a small number of times. The chain has TRBV5-1 and TRBJ2-7; 8 bases align to TRBD1. Unmatched junction bases numbered 7, after V lost 4 bases and J lost 4 bases. CDR3 length: 14 residues. CDR1 is SGHRS and CDR2 is YFSETQ in the germline V gene. CDR3 bases: TGCGCCAGCAGCCGGGGACAGGATTATTACGAGCAGTACTTC. Translating it yields CASSRGQDYYEQYF. Looking up the rest from reference TRBV5-1 and TRBJ2-7 gives the full variable domain: KAGVTQTPRYLIKTRGQQVTLSCSPISGHRSVSWYQQTPGQGLQFLFEYFSETQRNKGNFPGRFSGRQFSNSRSEMNVSTLELGDSALYLCASSRGQDYYEQYFGPGTRLTVT.

The V and J genes are TRBV5-1 and TRBJ2-3, with D possibly being TRBD2 (7 bases). The CDR3 is made up of 15 amino acids. Germline values: CDR1 SGHRS, CDR2 YFSETQ. V dropped 7 bases and J dropped 4 bases, with 19 bases sitting between them. The CDR3: CASHDPGGQSDTQYF. The CDR3, as DNA: TGCGCCAGCCACGACCCCGGGGGGCAGTCAGATACGCAGTATTTT.

This clonotype was detected a few times. The CDR3 bases are TGTGCCACCAGCAGCGGCCTCTTGGGATTCTCCTACGAGCAGTACTTC. Encoded protein: CATSSGLLGFSYEQYF. The rearrangement uses TRBV15 and TRBJ2-7, with D unresolved. Germline CDR1 LNHNV, CDR2 YYDKDF (reference sequence). CDR3 length: 16 residues. Trimming left V 3 bases short and J 0 bases short, with 15 bases between.

Many counts were recorded for this clonotype. This rearrangement joins TRBV5-1 to TRBJ2-7; D unclear. The V gene's germline CDR1 is SGHRS and CDR2 YFSETQ. The CDR3 contains 14 residues. Trimming stripped 0 bases from V and 4 bases from J, with 11 bases between. CDR3 residues: CASSLGQSTYEQYF. CDR3 coding DNA: TGCGCCAGCAGCTTGGGACAAAGCACGTACGAGCAGTACTTC. Variable domain in full (rest from reference TRBV5-1 and TRBJ2-7): KAGVTQTPRYLIKTRGQQVTLSCSPISGHRSVSWYQQTPGQGLQFLFEYFSETQRNKGNFPGRFSGRQFSNSRSEMNVSTLELGDSALYLCASSLGQSTYEQYFGPGTRLTVT.

This clonotype appeared a few times. The chain has TRBV3-1 and TRBJ2-7, with D uncertain. Germline values: CDR1 LGHDT, CDR2 YNNKEL (reference sequence). Between the trimmed V and J ends, which lost 0 bases and 0 bases, there was a span of 9 bases. This CDR3 is 15 amino acids long. This CDR3 reads CASSQELGPSYEQYF. CDR3 DNA: TGTGCCAGCAGCCAAGAGCTTGGTCCCTCCTACGAGCAGTACTTC.

V usage is TRBV18 and J usage is TRBJ1-2, with D hard to call. Germline CDR1 is KGHSH and CDR2 is LQKENI. The CDR3 is made up of 14 amino acids. V was pared by 3 bases and J by 4 bases, with 12 bases between. The CDR3 sequence is CASSPAFTIYGYTF. DNA of the CDR3: TGTGCCAGCTCACCGGCCTTCACGATCTATGGCTACACCTTC.

This clonotype has a handful of counts. The gene calls are TRBV7-2 and TRBJ2-5; 10 nucleotides agree with TRBD2. V lost 5 bases and J lost 0; bases outside the gene matches: 3. The length of the CDR3 is 15 residues. Germline V gene lookup returns CDR1 SGHTA and CDR2 FQGNSA. The CDR3 bases are TGTGCCAGCAGCACCGGGACTAGCGACCAAGAGACCCAGTACTTC. Residues: CASSTGTSDQETQYF. The full variable domain, with the rest looked up from reference TRBV7-2 and TRBJ2-5, is GAGVSQSPSNKVTEKGKDVELRCDPISGHTALYWYRQSLGQGLEFLIYFQGNSAPDKSGLPSDRFSAERTGGSVSTLTIQRTQQEDSAVYLCASSTGTSDQETQYFGPGTRLLVL.

The chain joins TRBV4-1 to TRBJ2-5; 12 bases are shared with TRBD2. The germline CDR1 and CDR2 sequences are MGHRA and YSYEKL. After removal of 0 bases from V and 6 bases from J, the junction contained 8 bases not matched to a gene. This CDR3 spans 17 amino acids. The CDR3 reads CASSQETSGGLGKTQYF. In DNA form, the CDR3 reads TGCGCCAGCAGCCAAGAAACTAGCGGGGGGTTGGGGAAGACCCAGTACTTC.

This chain connects TRBV11-1 to TRBJ2-7, with D perhaps TRBD1 or TRBD2 (5 bases each). The CDR3 is made up of 15 amino acids. CDR1 SGHAT and CDR2 FQDESV come from the germline V gene (reference sequence). The germline V and J ends were trimmed by 5 bases and 4 bases, with 18 bases remaining between them. The CDR3 loop is CASSHTGPGGYEQYF. CDR3 DNA: TGTGCCAGCAGCCATACGGGACCTGGAGGTTACGAGCAGTACTTC.

This chain uses TRBV15 with TRBJ2-2; 7 bases align to TRBD2. Germline trimming cut 3 bases from V and 4 bases from J; bases unmatched to any gene: 11. Germline V lookup: CDR1 LNHNV, CDR2 YYDKDF (reference sequence). The CDR3 consists of 17 residues. The CDR3 DNA is TGTGCCACCAGCAGGGCTAGCGGAATTGAAGTCACCGGGGAGCTGTTTTTT. Amino acid sequence: CATSRASGIEVTGELFF.

The V and J genes are TRBV11-2 and TRBJ1-1; 7 bases fit TRBD1. This CDR3 region has 15 residues. Looked up from germline, CDR1 is SGHAT and CDR2 is FQNNGV. The ends lost 5 bases at V and 4 bases at J; junction bases unmatched: 10. The CDR3 coding sequence is TGTGCCAGCAGCCCCTACAGGGGAGTAAGCACTGAAGCTTTCTTT. Amino acids: CASSPYRGVSTEAFF.